The entry below describes one T cell receptor beta chain. The germline gives CDR1 PRHDT, CDR2 FYEKMQ (reference sequence). V was clipped by 4 bases and J by 5 bases, with 9 bases between them. The CDR3 sequence is 14 residues long. All enrollees were roughly 18 to 95 years old and from 25 or so US areas. This record belongs to a study of blood T cell repertoires in COVID-19. Clones were read by immunoSEQ multiplex PCR, and TCRdb kept only the in-frame ones, dropping some. The table shows 360,000 or so clones, with about 90% occurring only once. The J gene is TRBJ1-6, the V gene TRBV13, with TRBD1 as a possible D gene (5 bases). The sequenced material came from PBMCs or T cells enriched from blood (not recorded which). The source of this sequence is a woman in her twenties or thirties who had recovered from COVID-19. CDR3 DNA: TGTGCCAGCAGCTCCCGACAGAATAATTCACCCCTCCACTTT. It translates to CASSSRQNNSPLHF.